A single sample is the source of the 17 T cell receptor beta chains below, sequenced in a study of T cells expressing NK-cell markers. TCRdb reworked the 5' RACE reads into one entry per CDR3 protein, no DNA. Here the sample table reports about 260,000 distinct CDR3 sequences. The specimen was blood T cells: a sorted CD56 or NKG2C T cell subset, CD4+ or CD8+ T cells, or bulk PBMC T cells (not recorded which). Receptors were obtained from a woman between 18 and 69 years old in good health.

The chain joins TRBV12-3 or TRBV12-4 to TRBJ2-1; without DNA, the TCRdb call of TRBD1 cannot be checked. This CDR3 spans 14 amino acids. The CDR3 protein is CATEPGGFYNEQFF.

The genes are TRBV5-8 and TRBJ2-2. The germline gives CDR1 SGHTS, CDR2 YDEGEE. This CDR3 has 15 residues. The CDR3 sequence is CASSLALTFTGELFF. Combining the CDR3 with reference TRBV5-8 and TRBJ2-2 gives the whole variable domain EAGVTQSPTHLIKTRGQQATLRCSPISGHTSVYWYQQALGLGLQFLLWYDEGEERNRGNFPPRFSGRQFPNYSSELNVNALELEDSALYLCASSLALTFTGELFFGEGSRLTVL.

The gene calls are TRBV27 and TRBJ2-1; TCRdb gives TRBD1 as the D gene, but with no DNA this cannot be confirmed. The germline gives CDR1 MNHEY, CDR2 SMNVEV (reference sequence). The CDR3 is made up of 13 amino acids. This chain's CDR3 is CASSIQPTRTWFF.

The chain joins TRBV11-2 to TRBJ1-4; TCRdb reports TRBD1, a call that lacks DNA to check it against. This CDR3 comprises 16 residues. Germline CDR1 SGHAT, CDR2 FQNNGV. The CDR3 region is CASSRRGTGVNEKLFF.

The chain couples TRBV4-3 to TRBJ2-4. Per the germline V gene, CDR1 is LGHNA and CDR2 is YSLEER. The CDR3 extends over 15 amino acids. The CDR3 is CASSQGGIAKNIQYF.

The V gene is TRBV4-3, the J gene TRBJ2-7. The CDR3 is made up of 16 amino acids. The germline gives CDR1 LGHNA, CDR2 YSLEER. CDR3 loop: CASSQDPAGSTYEQYF.

V gene TRBV7-2 combines with J gene TRBJ2-2; the D call of TRBD2 rests on TCRdb alone, since no DNA is present to check it. The CDR3 is 17 amino acids. Germline-derived CDR1 and CDR2 are SGHTA and FQGNSA. CDR3 protein: CASSLARAGGRTGELFF.

The chain has TRBV11-3 and TRBJ2-1; TCRdb outputs TRBD2, but without DNA this stays unchecked. The CDR3 is made up of 16 amino acids. Per the germline V gene, CDR1 is SGHNT and CDR2 is YENEEA. CDR3 in amino acids: CASSPSASGGRYEQFF.

The chain links TRBV29-1 to TRBJ2-1; without DNA, the TCRdb call of TRBD1 cannot be checked. Germline CDR1 and CDR2: SQVTM and ANQGSEA. The CDR3 consists of 12 residues. This chain's CDR3 is CSVNSGSDEQFF.

The chain links TRBV12-3 or TRBV12-4 to TRBJ2-1; TCRdb's D call, TRBD1, is unchecked because there is no DNA. The CDR3 loop spans 14 amino acids. CDR3 in amino acids: CASSPRTPGNEQFF.

This CDR3 is CASSVPGRWFF. The chain carries TRBV10-1 and TRBJ2-1; TCRdb's D gene call, TRBD1, goes unchecked for lack of DNA. This CDR3 spans 11 amino acids. The germline V gene has CDR1 WNHNN and CDR2 SYGVQD (reference sequence).

V gene TRBV12-3 or TRBV12-4 combines with J gene TRBJ1-1; TCRdb proposes TRBD1, but this gene call is untestable without DNA. The CDR3 is made up of 15 amino acids. The CDR3 here is CASSRTGSRTREAFF.

The chain recombines TRBV7-2 with TRBJ2-1; TCRdb proposes TRBD2, but this gene call is untestable without DNA. Germline lookup yields CDR1 SGHTA and CDR2 FQGNSA. This CDR3 comprises 17 residues. CDR3 residues: CASSLVSLAGGGNEQFF.

The rearrangement joins TRBV24-1 to TRBJ2-1; TCRdb designates TRBD2, a call that cannot be tested without DNA. Per the germline V gene, CDR1 is KGHDR and CDR2 is SFDVKD. The length of the CDR3 is 16 residues. CDR3 sequence reads: CATSDRLAGGLNEQFF.

The chain carries TRBV10-3 and TRBJ1-1. Germline V gives CDR1 ENHRY, CDR2 SYGVKD. The CDR3 contains 14 residues. CDR3 amino acids: CAIRGGGPGTEAFF.

CDR3 loop: CASSRPGLYEQYF. The V and J genes are TRBV12-3 or TRBV12-4 and TRBJ2-7; TCRdb returns TRBD2, unconfirmable since there is no DNA. The CDR3 is 13 amino acids.

V and J are TRBV7-9 and TRBJ2-1; no DNA is available, so the TRBD2 call from TCRdb remains unchecked. The CDR3 sequence is 15 residues long. Germline CDR1 reads SEHNR; CDR2 reads FQNEAQ (reference sequence). This CDR3 is CASSATGTFYNEQFF.